Below, one T cell receptor (beta chain) is given with its context. This clonotype has a handful of counts. It has no known antigen specificity. Base qualities are not provided; no much larger clone lies one nucleotide away. CDR1 and CDR2 (SQVTM, ANQGSEA) derive from the germline V gene. The CDR3 starts with the cysteine, ends with the phenylalanine, and has 15 residues. Solely the CDR3 DNA is kept, with 45 bases framed from the first base. The germline V end is reduced by 4 bases and the J end by 0 bases; junction bases left unmatched: 9. These data belong to a study of CD8 T cells in Susac syndrome (dated by TCRdb to 2018 to 2020). In terms of the full investigation: The study used repertoire sequencing to test whether antigen drove CD8+ T cell activation and differentiation in Susac syndrome. CD8+ T cell repertoire clonality was compared between about a dozen healthy donors, some 14 Susac syndrome patients and fewer than 19 multiple sclerosis patients. Findings and caveats that apply to the study as a whole: The TCR sequencing and HLA analysis was acknowledged to have included a relatively small number of individuals.

RNA was extracted using the RNeasy kit, and about 0.5 to 1 microgram was reverse transcribed with random hexamers. TCR beta CDR3 regions were amplified with the immunoSEQ multiplex PCR assay covering 54 Vbeta and 13 Jbeta segments. To correct PCR amplification bias, a synthetic template baseline was used for both primer optimization and computational correction. The original pipeline was this. Reads were assigned to V, D and J genes according to IMGT and analyzed in immunoSEQ Analyzer, with only productive sequences retained. Clonality was calculated as one minus the Shannon entropy normalized by log2 of the number of productive unique sequences. For each patient and control, public and private clones were evaluated among the 100 most prevalent clones. Susac-specific clones were defined as absent from healthy and MS cohorts, roughly 1,100 published viral clones and other ImmuneACCESS disease sequences. TCRdb took the public reads, trimmed them with fastp at Q25, ran MiXCR for clone calling and kept in-frame beta chains. Rows merge per CDR3 protein into single entries with the most common DNA and genes. In this record, the V and J calls reflect TCRdb's handling and not the investigators' own analysis. In all, the sample holds about 50,000 distinct CDR3 sequences, and roughly 93% of those were seen once. The ten most abundant clones make up 0.4% to 0.55% of the sample.

Peripheral blood CD8+ and CD4+ T cells from healthy donors, Susac syndrome patients and multiple sclerosis patients were profiled by high-throughput TCR beta sequencing. Treatment-naive patients with stable or active relapsing-remitting disease fulfilling revised McDonald criteria were used as multiple sclerosis controls. Bulk CD8+ and CD4+ T cells were purified by magnetic negative isolation, whereas CD8+ TEMRA cells were enriched by FACS. Blood was drawn into EDTA tubes, processed within 24 hours, and PBMCs were isolated by density gradient centrifugation. PBMCs intended for TCR sequencing were cryopreserved in liquid nitrogen and thawed later in a water bath at 37 degrees C. The sorted or isolated CD4+, CD8+ and CD8+ TEMRA cells reached a purity of at least 90%.

The sample consisted of CD8+ T cells from PBMCs. The chain is assembled from TRBV29-1 and TRBJ2-7; TRBD1 agrees with 7 junctional bases. This clonotype originated in a human donor with multiple sclerosis. Here is the DNA: TGCAGCGTTGTCCCGGGACAGCGAAGCTCCTACGAGCAGTACTTC. Translation gives CSVVPGQRSSYEQYF.